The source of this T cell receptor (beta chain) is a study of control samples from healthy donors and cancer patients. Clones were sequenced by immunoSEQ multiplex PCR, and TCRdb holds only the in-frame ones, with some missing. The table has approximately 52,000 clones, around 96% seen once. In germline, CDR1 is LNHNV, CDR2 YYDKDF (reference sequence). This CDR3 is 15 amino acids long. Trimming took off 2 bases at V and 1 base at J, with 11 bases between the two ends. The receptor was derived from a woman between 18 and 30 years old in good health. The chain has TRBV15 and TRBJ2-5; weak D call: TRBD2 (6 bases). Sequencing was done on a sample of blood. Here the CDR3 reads CATSRWAGPQETQYF. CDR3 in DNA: TGTGCCACCAGCAGATGGGCGGGGCCCCAAGAGACCCAGTACTTC. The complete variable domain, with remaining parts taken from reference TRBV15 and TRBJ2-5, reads DAMVIQNPRYQVTQFGKPVTLSCSQTLNHNVMYWYQQKSSQAPKLLFHYYDKDFNNEADTPDNFQSRRPNTSFCFLDIRSPGLGDTAMYLCATSRWAGPQETQYFGPGTRLLVL.